This T cell receptor (beta chain) appears in the sequencing data of a study of identical twins. Findings and limits, study-wide: Cord blood beta clonotypes that were abundant carried fewer insertions, and memory repertoires showed no such trend.

On this clonotype itself: The antigen remains unidentified.

TCRdb fed the 5' RACE reads into MiXCR, producing one record per CDR3 protein. The sample includes roughly 290,000 distinct CDR3 sequences, roughly 9.7% of them seen just once. In addition, the sample was reused for a study of yellow fever vaccine responses in identical twins.

The sequence derives from a young woman in good health. The specimen sequenced was CD8+ T cells sorted from blood.

The CDR3 sequence: CASTPGTVWEQFF. CDR3 DNA sequence: TGTGCCAGTACCCCGGGTACAGTGTGGGAGCAGTTCTTC. This chain joins TRBV19 and TRBJ2-1; D remains ambiguous. The CDR3 covers 13 residues. Trimming took off 7 bases at V and 10 bases at J, with 17 bases between the two ends. Germline V gene sequence: CDR1 LNHDA, CDR2 SQIVND (reference sequence).